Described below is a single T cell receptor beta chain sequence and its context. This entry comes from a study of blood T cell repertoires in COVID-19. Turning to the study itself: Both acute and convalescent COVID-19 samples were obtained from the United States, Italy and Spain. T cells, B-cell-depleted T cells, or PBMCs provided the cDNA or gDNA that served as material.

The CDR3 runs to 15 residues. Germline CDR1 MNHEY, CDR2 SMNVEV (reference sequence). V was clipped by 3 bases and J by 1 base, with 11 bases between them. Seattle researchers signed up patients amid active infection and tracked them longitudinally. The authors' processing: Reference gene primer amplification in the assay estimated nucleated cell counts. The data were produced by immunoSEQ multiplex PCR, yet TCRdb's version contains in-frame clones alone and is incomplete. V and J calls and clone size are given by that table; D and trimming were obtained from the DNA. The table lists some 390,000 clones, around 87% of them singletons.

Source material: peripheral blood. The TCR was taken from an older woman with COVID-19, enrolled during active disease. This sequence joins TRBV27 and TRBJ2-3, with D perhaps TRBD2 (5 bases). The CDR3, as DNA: TGTGCCAGCAGTTTGAAGTGGGGAGGCACAGATACGCAGTATTTT. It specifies CASSLKWGGTDTQYF.